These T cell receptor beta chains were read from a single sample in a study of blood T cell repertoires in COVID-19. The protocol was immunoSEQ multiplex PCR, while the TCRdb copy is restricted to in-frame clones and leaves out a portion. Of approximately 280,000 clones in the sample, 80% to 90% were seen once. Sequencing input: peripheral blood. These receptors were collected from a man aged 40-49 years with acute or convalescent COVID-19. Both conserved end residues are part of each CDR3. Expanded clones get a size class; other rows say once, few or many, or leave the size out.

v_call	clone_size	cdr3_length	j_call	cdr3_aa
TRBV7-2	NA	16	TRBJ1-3	CASSAPRQQGDYTIYF
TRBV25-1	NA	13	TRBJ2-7	CASTPDSSYEQYF
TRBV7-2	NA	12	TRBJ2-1	CASSLARNEQFF
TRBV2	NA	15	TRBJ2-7	CASRSATGYSGEQYF
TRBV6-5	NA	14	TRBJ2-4	CASSHLLQGNIQYF
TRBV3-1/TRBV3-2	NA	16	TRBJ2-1	CASSFNRPSSYNEQFF
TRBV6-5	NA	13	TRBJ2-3	CASRTSFRNTQYF
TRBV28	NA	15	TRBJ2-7	CASLPSGTGSYEQYF
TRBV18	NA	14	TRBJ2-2	CASSPWTDTGELFF
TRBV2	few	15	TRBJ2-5	CASSRTRQGGETQYF
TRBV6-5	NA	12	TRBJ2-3	CASTRSTDTQYF
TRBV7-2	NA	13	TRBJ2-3	CASSLARSDTQYF
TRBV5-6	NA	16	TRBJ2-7	CASSSPGAGLSYEQYF
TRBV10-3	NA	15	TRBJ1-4	CAISAGRVIGEKLFF
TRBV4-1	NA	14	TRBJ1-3	CASSQGPGGNTIYF
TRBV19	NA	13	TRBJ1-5	CASSPLSGQPQHF
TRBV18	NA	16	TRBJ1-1	CASSPAQGNYGTEAFF
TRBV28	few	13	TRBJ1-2	CASRGGPHYGYTF
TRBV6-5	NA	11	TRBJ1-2	CASTHGYGYTF
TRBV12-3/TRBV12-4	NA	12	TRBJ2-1	CASSSPGNEQFF